Below are 14 T cell receptor beta chains sequenced from a single sample in a study of graft-versus-host responses after intestinal transplantation. The antigens these receptors bind are not known. The data were produced by immunoSEQ multiplex PCR, yet TCRdb's version contains in-frame clones alone and is incomplete. Altogether under 100,000 clones are present, 85% to 95% being singletons, with the ten largest covering roughly 0.44%. Source: unstimulated CD8+ T cells sorted from spleen or lymph node cells, taken before transplant. The receptors here all came from a human donor who was the organ donor for an intestinal transplant.

This chain links TRBV6-1 with TRBJ2-7; 9 nucleotides align to TRBD1. Germline values: CDR1 MNHNS, CDR2 SASEGT. There are 16 residues in the CDR3. The V segment lost 2 bases and the J segment 1 base; nucleotides outside the gene matches: 6. CDR3 region: CASSEWGQGNSYEQYF. The CDR3 DNA reads as TGTGCCAGCAGTGAATGGGGACAGGGTAATTCCTACGAGCAGTACTTC.

This sequence joins TRBV6-4 and TRBJ1-5, with a possible D match to TRBD1 (6 bases). Between the trimmed V and J ends, which lost 4 bases and 2 bases, there was a span of 15 bases. There are 16 residues in the CDR3. The germline V gene has CDR1 MRHNA and CDR2 SNTAGT. The CDR3: CASSGSTGLGNQPQHF. The CDR3 DNA sequence: TGTGCCAGCAGTGGTTCCACAGGGTTAGGCAATCAGCCCCAGCATTTT.

J is TRBJ2-5 and V is TRBV6-1; D is perhaps TRBD2 (7 bases). With 2 bases removed from V and 3 bases from J, the gap between germline ends came to 16 bases. The CDR3 spans 16 residues. The germline V gene has CDR1 MNHNS and CDR2 SASEGT. The CDR3 DNA follows: TGTGCCAGCAGTGAATCGGTGGGGGGGCCGAAAGAGACCCAGTACTTC. Its translation is CASSESVGGPKETQYF.

V gene TRBV27 combines with J gene TRBJ2-3, with 8 bases identical to TRBD1. J was trimmed by 4 bases and V by 6 bases; bases with no gene match: 12. The CDR3 has 16 residues. The germline V gene has CDR1 MNHEY and CDR2 SMNVEV (reference sequence). CDR3 DNA: TGTGCCAGCAGCTTAGAAGGACAGGGATATCCAGATACGCAGTATTTT. Residues: CASSLEGQGYPDTQYF.

In the case of this clone: Relative to the germline gene, one junction end is altered; a read error may explain this. This rearrangement joins TRBV4-2 to TRBJ2-7; D is possibly TRBD2 (5 bases). CDR1 and CDR2 (germline): LGHNA, YNFKEQ. CDR3 size: 12 residues. CDR3 nucleotide sequence: TGTGCCGGCAGCCCCCCCGGGGTCGAGCAGTACTTC. As protein: CAGSPPGVEQYF.

V gene TRBV10-3 combines with J gene TRBJ2-1; 9 bases match TRBD2. Germline V gives CDR1 ENHRY, CDR2 SYGVKD. The CDR3 is made up of 16 amino acids. Germline trimming cut 2 bases from V and 6 bases from J; bases unmatched to any gene: 8. DNA of the CDR3: TGTGCCATCAGTGAGGTGGCGGGGGGGCTCGGCAATGAGCAGTTCTTC. Encoded protein: CAISEVAGGLGNEQFF.

This clone has only one observation. The genes are TRBV5-4 and TRBJ2-7, with 7 bases that match TRBD2. Trimming cost V 4 bases and J 5 bases; bases outside gene matches: 15. CDR3 length: 16 residues. Germline CDR1 reads SGHNT; CDR2 reads YYREEE (reference sequence). This chain's CDR3 is CASSPERWASGNEQYF. For the CDR3, the DNA is TGTGCCAGCAGCCCCGAAAGGTGGGCTAGCGGCAACGAGCAGTACTTC.

The chain joins TRBV19 to TRBJ2-2, with D hard to call. There are 15 residues in the CDR3. The germline V gene encodes CDR1 LNHDA and CDR2 SQIVND (reference sequence). The V gene lost 2 bases and the J gene lost 4 bases, with 11 bases spanning the gap. CDR3 loop: CASSIFLVTTGELFF. The CDR3 DNA sequence: TGTGCCAGTAGTATATTCCTAGTTACCACCGGGGAGCTGTTTTTT.

The V gene is TRBV4-2, the J gene TRBJ2-7; TRBD2 might be the D (5 bases). With 1 base removed from V and 1 base from J, the gap between germline ends came to 5 bases. The CDR3 consists of 13 residues. Germline V gene data show CDR1 as LGHNA and CDR2 as YNFKEQ. In DNA, the CDR3 is TGTGCCAGCAGCCAAGGGACTTCCTACGAGCAGTACTTC. This codes for CASSQGTSYEQYF.

The chain links TRBV9 to TRBJ2-6; D unclear. From germline, CDR1 is SGDLS and CDR2 YYNGEE. The CDR3 loop spans 17 amino acids. The V gene lost 0 bases and the J gene lost 0 bases, with 10 bases spanning the gap. The CDR3 region is CASSVGVDSSGANVLTF. The CDR3 region has the DNA TGTGCCAGCAGCGTAGGAGTCGACTCCTCTGGGGCCAACGTCCTGACTTTC.

The chain combines TRBV27 with TRBJ1-2; 9 bases are a match to TRBD1. J was trimmed by 1 base and V by 4 bases; bases with no gene match: 4. The length of the CDR3 is 15 residues. CDR1 and CDR2 (germline): MNHEY, SMNVEV (reference sequence). In DNA form, the CDR3 reads TGTGCCAGCAGTTCAGGACAGGGGTTTAACTATGGCTACACCTTC. Its protein product is CASSSGQGFNYGYTF.

The rearrangement links TRBV4-1 to TRBJ2-7; weak D call: TRBD1 (6 bases). The CDR3 has 15 residues. The germline V gene has CDR1 MGHRA and CDR2 YSYEKL. Trimming shortened V by 4 bases and J by 4 bases, and 17 bases separated the two germline ends. CDR3 sequence (DNA): TGCGCCAGCAGCCCAGACCCCGGGACACAATACGAGCAGTACTTC. Its protein is CASSPDPGTQYEQYF.

The chain uses TRBV7-9 and TRBJ2-5; possible D gene TRBD1, 6 bases. Matching the DNA end better, TRBJ2-7 makes the J call doubtful. The CDR3 has 13 amino acids. Per germline, CDR1 SEHNR and CDR2 FQNEAQ (reference sequence). This chain's CDR3 is CASNGGPSYEQYF. The DNA for the CDR3 is TGTGCCAGCAATGGGGGCCCCTCCTACGAGCAGTACTTC.

CDR3 sequence reads: CASSLGTFYEQYF. The CDR3 DNA sequence: TGTGCCAGCTCGCTCGGGACATTCTACGAGCAGTACTTC. The chain has TRBV27 and TRBJ2-7; tentative D call: TRBD1 (6 bases). Germline CDR1 is MNHEY and CDR2 is SMNVEV (reference sequence). CDR3 length equals 13 residues. V was clipped by 8 bases and J by 3 bases, with 14 bases between them.